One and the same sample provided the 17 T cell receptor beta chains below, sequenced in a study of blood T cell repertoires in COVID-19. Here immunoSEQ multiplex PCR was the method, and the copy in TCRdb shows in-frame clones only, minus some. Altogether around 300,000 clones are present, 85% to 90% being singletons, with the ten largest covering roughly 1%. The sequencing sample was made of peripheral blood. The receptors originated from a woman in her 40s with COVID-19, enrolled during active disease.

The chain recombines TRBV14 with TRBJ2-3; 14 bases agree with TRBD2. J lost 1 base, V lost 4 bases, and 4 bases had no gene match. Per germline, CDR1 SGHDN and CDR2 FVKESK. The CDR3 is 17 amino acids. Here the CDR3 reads CASSLGTSGSRTDTQYF. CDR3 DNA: TGTGCCAGCAGCCTCGGGACTAGCGGGAGTCGCACAGATACGCAGTATTTT.

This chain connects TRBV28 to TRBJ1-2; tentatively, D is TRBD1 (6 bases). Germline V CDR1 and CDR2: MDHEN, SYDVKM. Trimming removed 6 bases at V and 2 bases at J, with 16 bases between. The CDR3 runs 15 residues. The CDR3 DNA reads TGTGCCAGCAGAACACAGGGAATAGGCAACTATGGCTACACCTTC. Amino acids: CASRTQGIGNYGYTF.

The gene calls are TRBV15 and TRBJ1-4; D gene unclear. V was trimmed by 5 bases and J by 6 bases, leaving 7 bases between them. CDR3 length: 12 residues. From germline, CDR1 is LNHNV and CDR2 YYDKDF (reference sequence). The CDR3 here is CATSEADEKLFF. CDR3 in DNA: TGTGCCACCAGCGAGGCGGATGAAAAACTGTTTTTT.

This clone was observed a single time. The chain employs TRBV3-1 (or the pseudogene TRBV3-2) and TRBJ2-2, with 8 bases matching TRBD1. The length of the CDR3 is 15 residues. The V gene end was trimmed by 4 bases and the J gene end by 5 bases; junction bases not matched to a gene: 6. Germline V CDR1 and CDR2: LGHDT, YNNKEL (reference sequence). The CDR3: CASSLGQGSTGELFF. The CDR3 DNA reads TGTGCCAGCAGCCTTGGACAGGGTTCAACCGGGGAGCTGTTTTTT.

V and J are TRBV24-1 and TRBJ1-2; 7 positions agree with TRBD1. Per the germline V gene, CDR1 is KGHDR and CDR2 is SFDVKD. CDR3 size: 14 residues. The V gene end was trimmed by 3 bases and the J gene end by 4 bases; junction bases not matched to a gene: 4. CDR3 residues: CATSDNDRAYGYTF. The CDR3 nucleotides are TGTGCCACCAGTGATAATGACAGGGCCTATGGCTACACCTTC.

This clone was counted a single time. In nucleotides, the CDR3 is TGTGCCAGCAGCGGACAGGGGAGGGCCTATAATTCACCCCTCCACTTT. It specifies CASSGQGRAYNSPLHF. The gene calls are TRBV7-9 and TRBJ1-6; 9 nucleotides match TRBD1. V trimming: 5 bases; J trimming: 2 bases; junction bases outside the gene matches: 4. The CDR3 has 16 amino acids. CDR1 SEHNR and CDR2 FQNEAQ come from the germline V gene (reference sequence).

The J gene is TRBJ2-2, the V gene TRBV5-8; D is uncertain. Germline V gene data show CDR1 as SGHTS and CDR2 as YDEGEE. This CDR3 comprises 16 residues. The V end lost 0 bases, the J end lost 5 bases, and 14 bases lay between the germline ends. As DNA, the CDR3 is TGTGCCAGCAGCTTGGGCGGATTCTTAAGGACCGGGGAGCTGTTTTTT. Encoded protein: CASSLGGFLRTGELFF.

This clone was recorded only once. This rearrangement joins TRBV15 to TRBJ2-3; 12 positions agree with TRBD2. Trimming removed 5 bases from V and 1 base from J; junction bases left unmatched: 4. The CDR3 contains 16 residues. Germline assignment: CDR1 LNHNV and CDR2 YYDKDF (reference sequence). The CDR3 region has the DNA TGTGCCACCAGCGCTTGGACTAGCGGGGGCACAGATACGCAGTATTTT. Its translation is CATSAWTSGGTDTQYF.

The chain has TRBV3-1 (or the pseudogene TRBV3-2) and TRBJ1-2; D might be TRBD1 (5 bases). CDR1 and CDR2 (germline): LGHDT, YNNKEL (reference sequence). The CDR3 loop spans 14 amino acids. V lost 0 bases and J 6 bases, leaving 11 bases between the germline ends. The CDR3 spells CASSQDRGGNGYTF. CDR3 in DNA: TGTGCCAGCAGCCAAGATCGTGGGGGGAATGGCTACACCTTC.

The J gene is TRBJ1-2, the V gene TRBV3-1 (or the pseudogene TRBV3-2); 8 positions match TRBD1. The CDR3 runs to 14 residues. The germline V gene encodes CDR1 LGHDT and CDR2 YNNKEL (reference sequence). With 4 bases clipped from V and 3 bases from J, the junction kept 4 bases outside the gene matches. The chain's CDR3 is CASSRQGAYYGYTF. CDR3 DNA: TGTGCCAGCAGCCGCCAGGGGGCTTACTATGGCTACACCTTC.

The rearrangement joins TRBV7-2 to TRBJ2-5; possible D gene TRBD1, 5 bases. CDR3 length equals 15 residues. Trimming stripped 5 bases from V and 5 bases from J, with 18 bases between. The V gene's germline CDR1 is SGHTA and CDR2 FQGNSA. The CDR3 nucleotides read TGTGCCAGCAGCCTCAGGGTTTCCCAGTCGGAGACCCAGTACTTC. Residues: CASSLRVSQSETQYF.

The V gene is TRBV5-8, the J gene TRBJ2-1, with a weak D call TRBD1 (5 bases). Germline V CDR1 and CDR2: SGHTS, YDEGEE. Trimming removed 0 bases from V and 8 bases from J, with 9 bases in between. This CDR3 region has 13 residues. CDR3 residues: CASSLGQIYEQFF. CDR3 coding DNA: TGTGCCAGCAGCTTGGGACAGATCTATGAGCAGTTCTTC.

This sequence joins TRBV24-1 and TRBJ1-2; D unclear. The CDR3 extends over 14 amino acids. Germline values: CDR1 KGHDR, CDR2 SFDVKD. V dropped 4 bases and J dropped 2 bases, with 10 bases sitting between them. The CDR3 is CATSDPTSNYGYTF. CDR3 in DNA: TGTGCCACCAGTGACCCAACTTCGAACTATGGCTACACCTTC.

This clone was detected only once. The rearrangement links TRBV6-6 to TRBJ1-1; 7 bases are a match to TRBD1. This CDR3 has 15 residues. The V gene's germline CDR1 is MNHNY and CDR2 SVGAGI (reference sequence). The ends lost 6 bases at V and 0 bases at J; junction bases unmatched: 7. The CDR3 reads CASSPVGQLNTEAFF. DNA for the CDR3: TGTGCCAGCAGCCCCGTGGGACAGTTGAACACTGAAGCTTTCTTT.

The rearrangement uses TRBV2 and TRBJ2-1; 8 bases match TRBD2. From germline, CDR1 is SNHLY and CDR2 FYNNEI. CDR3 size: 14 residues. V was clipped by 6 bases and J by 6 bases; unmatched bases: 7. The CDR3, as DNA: TGTGCCAGCAGCCCGAGGACTAGCTCCAATGAGCAGTTCTTC. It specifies CASSPRTSSNEQFF.

Here the CDR3 reads CATSLQGWANYGYTF. CDR3 nucleotide sequence: TGTGCCACCAGCCTACAGGGGTGGGCTAACTATGGCTACACCTTC. J is TRBJ1-2 and V is TRBV15, with 7 bases lining up with TRBD1. V trimming: 5 bases; J trimming: 0 bases; junction bases outside the gene matches: 6. This CDR3 contains 15 residues. Germline V gene sequence: CDR1 LNHNV, CDR2 YYDKDF (reference sequence).

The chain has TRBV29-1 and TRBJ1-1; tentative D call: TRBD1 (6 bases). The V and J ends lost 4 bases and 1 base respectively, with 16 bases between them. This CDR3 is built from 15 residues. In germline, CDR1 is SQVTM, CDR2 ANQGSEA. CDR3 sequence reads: CSVGLRRGGNTEAFF. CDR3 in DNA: TGCAGCGTTGGGCTTCGCAGAGGGGGGAACACTGAAGCTTTCTTT.